This T cell receptor beta chain was profiled in a study of Ad26.COV2.S vaccination and SARS-CoV-2 variants. Study information: Enrollment placed the donor in the COV1001 Ad26.COV2.S trial arm. Study-wide findings and caveats: Breadth of non-spike TCRs did not differ between vaccinees and placebo recipients.

Libraries were prepared by immunoSEQ multiplex PCR; TCRdb keeps only in-frame clonotypes and omits some of them. This sample carries 380,000 or so clones, around four fifths of them seen once, and the ten largest clones take 7% to 9.5%. A note on this clone: Antigen: not known.

Germline lookup yields CDR1 LNHDA and CDR2 SQIVND (reference sequence). The ends lost 8 bases at V and 4 bases at J; junction bases unmatched: 2. This CDR3 has 14 residues. Treatment described: about 20 received Ad26.COV2.S at low or high dose, single or two shots; about 5 received placebo; per-sample allocation not given. Day 63 after the first vaccine or placebo injection was the time point for sampling. It was Wuhan-strain SARS-CoV-2 spike that the Ad26 vaccine vector expressed. V is TRBV19 and J is TRBJ2-1, with 13 positions matching TRBD2. The sequences come from peripheral blood, collected in a trial of Ad26.COV2.S vaccine versus placebo. The TCR comes from a person between 18 and 59 years old who received the Ad26.COV2.S COVID-19 vaccine or a placebo. The CDR3 coding sequence is TGTGCCAGTGGACTAGCGGGGGTTTACAATGAGCAGTTCTTC. This sequence encodes CASGLAGVYNEQFF.